This T cell receptor (beta chain) derives from a study of OX40 agonist ivuxolimab in advanced cancers. General study findings and limits: CD8+ T cells (on average) carried more expanded clones than CD4+ T cells.

Using immunoSEQ multiplex PCR, the repertoire was profiled, and TCRdb retains in-frame clones only, with some absent. The repertoire holds fewer than 10,000 clones, 60% to 80% seen once, with roughly 28% in the top ten. CDR1 is MDHEN and CDR2 is SYDVKM in the germline V gene. The CDR3 runs 15 residues. The V end was cut by 2 bases, the J end by 1 base, with 10 bases between. About this clone: Its antigen is unidentified.

The TCR originated in an adult with an advanced solid tumor such as melanoma, head and neck, liver or kidney cancer. Here the sequenced sample was CD4+ or CD8+ T cells sorted from blood, taken in a trial of the OX40 agonist ivuxolimab. The V gene is TRBV28, the J gene TRBJ2-3; no clear D gene. The CDR3 DNA reads TGTGCCAGCAGTTTAGCCCACCCTCGCACAGATACGCAGTATTTT. It translates to CASSLAHPRTDTQYF.